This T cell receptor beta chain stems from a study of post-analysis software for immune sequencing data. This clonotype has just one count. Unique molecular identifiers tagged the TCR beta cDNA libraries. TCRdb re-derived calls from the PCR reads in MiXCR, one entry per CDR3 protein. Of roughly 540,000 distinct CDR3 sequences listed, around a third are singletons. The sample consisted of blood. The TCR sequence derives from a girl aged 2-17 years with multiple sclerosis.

CDR3 in amino acids: CASSPREGNEKLFF. The DNA of the CDR3 is TGTGCCAGCAGCCCCCGGGAGGGGAATGAAAAACTGTTTTTT. The chain joins TRBV5-6 to TRBJ1-4; weak D call: TRBD1 (5 bases). Germline V lookup: CDR1 SGHDT, CDR2 YYEEEE. The CDR3 covers 14 residues. V was trimmed by 4 bases and J by 5 bases, leaving 12 bases between them.